Reported below is one TCR beta chain. Noted treatment: preoperative locoregional IRX-2 cytokine immunotherapy. Patients received preoperative, locoregional IRX-2 cytokine immunotherapy in a phase Ib study. This specimen belongs to a study of preoperative IRX-2 immunotherapy in early breast cancer. The CDR3 is 16 amino acids. Germline trimming cut 3 bases from V and 4 bases from J; bases unmatched to any gene: 10. Only in-frame clones appear in the TCRdb table, and some are missing; sequencing was by immunoSEQ multiplex PCR. The sample holds 35,000 to 45,000 clones, roughly 77% seen once. This specimen consisted of tumor tissue, obtained after IRX-2 immunotherapy. This sequence joins TRBV23-1 and TRBJ1-2; 8 bases are shared with TRBD1. TRBV23-1 is marked as an open reading frame, function uncertain. This receptor was identified in a human donor with breast cancer. The CDR3 DNA reads as TGCGCCAGCAGTCACAACCCCCCAGGGGGCCCCTATGGCTACACCTTC. This sequence encodes CASSHNPPGGPYGYTF.